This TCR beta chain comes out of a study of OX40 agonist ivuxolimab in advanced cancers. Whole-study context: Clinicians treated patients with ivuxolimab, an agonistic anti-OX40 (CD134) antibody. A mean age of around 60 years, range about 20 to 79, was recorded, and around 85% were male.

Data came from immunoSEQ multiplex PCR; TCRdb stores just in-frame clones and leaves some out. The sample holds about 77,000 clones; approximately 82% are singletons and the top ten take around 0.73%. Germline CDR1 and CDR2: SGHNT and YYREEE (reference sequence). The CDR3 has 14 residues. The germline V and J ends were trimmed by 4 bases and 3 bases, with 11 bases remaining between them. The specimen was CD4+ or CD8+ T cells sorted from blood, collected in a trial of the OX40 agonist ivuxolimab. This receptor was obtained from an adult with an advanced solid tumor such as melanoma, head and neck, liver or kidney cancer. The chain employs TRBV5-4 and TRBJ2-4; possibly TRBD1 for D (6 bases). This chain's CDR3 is CASSVQGSKNIQYF. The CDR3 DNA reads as TGTGCCAGCAGCGTCCAGGGGAGCAAAAACATTCAGTACTTC.